The source of this T cell receptor beta chain is a study of blood T cell repertoires in COVID-19. Method: immunoSEQ multiplex PCR; TCRdb's copy keeps in-frame clones and lacks some. The data show 200,000 to 300,000 clones, roughly 80% seen once. The CDR3 runs to 14 residues. V lost 4 bases and J lost 0; bases outside the gene matches: 2. From germline, CDR1 is LGHDT and CDR2 YNNKEL (reference sequence). V usage is TRBV3-1 (or the pseudogene TRBV3-2) and J usage is TRBJ2-7; TRBD2 matches at 8 bases. Material for sequencing was peripheral blood. This TCR came from an older woman with active or convalescent COVID-19. DNA of the CDR3: TGTGCCAGCAGCCTAACTAGCGGCTCCTACGAGCAGTACTTC. Its translation: CASSLTSGSYEQYF.